A single sample is the source of the 5 T cell receptor beta chains below, sequenced in a study of PD-1 blockade in classical Hodgkin lymphoma. Only in-frame clones appear in the TCRdb table, and some are missing; sequencing was by immunoSEQ multiplex PCR. The sample yields about 84,000 clones, roughly nine tenths seen once. Relapse after autologous stem cell transplantation occurred in every patient, and brentuximab vedotin exposure varied. Sequenced material: peripheral blood mononuclear cells (PBMCs), taken at baseline. These TCRs come from a human donor with classical Hodgkin lymphoma.

The CDR3 sequence is CASSRSSGTDYEQYF. The CDR3 DNA sequence: TGTGCCAGCAGCCGGTCGTCCGGGACAGATTACGAGCAGTACTTC. The chain has TRBV4-2 and TRBJ2-7; TRBD1 aligns across 7 bases. The CDR3 spans 15 residues. The ends lost 4 bases at V and 4 bases at J; junction bases unmatched: 10. Germline-derived CDR1 and CDR2 are LGHNA and YNFKEQ.

CDR3 nucleotides: TGTGCCAGCAGCTTAGATCAGGGGCCCCAGCATTTT. Amino acid sequence: CASSLDQGPQHF. The chain joins TRBV11-2 to TRBJ1-5, with a possible D match to TRBD1 (5 bases). Germline CDR1 and CDR2: SGHAT and FQNNGV. CDR3 size: 12 residues. Trimming took 0 bases from V and 9 from J, leaving 6 bases between them.

The chain carries TRBV6-4 and TRBJ2-2; D is possibly TRBD2 (6 bases). Deletions cut 2 bases from V and 6 bases from J, with 13 bases between. In germline, CDR1 is MRHNA, CDR2 SNTAGT. The CDR3 is 15 amino acids. In DNA form, the CDR3 reads TGTGCCAGCAGTGACCATGCCGGGAGAGCCGGGGAGCTGTTTTTT. It encodes CASSDHAGRAGELFF.

The rearrangement uses TRBV23-1 and TRBJ1-1, with a weak D call TRBD1 (5 bases). TRBV23-1 is an open reading frame, and its role is uncertain. V lost 2 bases to trimming and J lost 0 bases, with 10 bases between them. The CDR3 is 15 residues long. CDR3 region: CASSQREGLNTEAFF. Written as DNA, the CDR3 is TGCGCCAGCAGTCAAAGGGAGGGGTTGAACACTGAAGCTTTCTTT.

The chain is built from TRBV5-4 and TRBJ2-7; 13 bases are a match to TRBD2. Germline values: CDR1 SGHNT, CDR2 YYREEE (reference sequence). The V segment lost 4 bases and the J segment 2 bases; nucleotides outside the gene matches: 9. The CDR3 spans 17 residues. CDR3: CASSAGLAGAQTYEQYF. Here the CDR3 DNA reads TGTGCCAGCAGCGCCGGACTAGCGGGAGCCCAAACCTACGAGCAGTACTTC. Full variable domain (missing parts from reference TRBV5-4 and TRBJ2-7): ETGVTQSPTHLIKTRGQQVTLRCSSQSGHNTVSWYQQALGQGPQFIFQYYREEENGRGNFPPRFSGLQFPNYSSELNVNALELDDSALYLCASSAGLAGAQTYEQYFGPGTRLTVT.